The text below deals with one T cell receptor beta chain. The CDR3 covers 16 residues. Germline V CDR1 and CDR2: SGDLS, YYNGEE. V lost 3 bases and J lost 5; bases outside the gene matches: 8. The source of the sample is a study of regulatory T cells in long-lasting Graves disease. Through Arm-PCR of CDR3 regions and iRepertoire HTBI primers, TCR beta libraries were built. TCRdb redid the calling of the multiplex PCR reads with MiXCR, one entry per CDR3 protein. This sample has 400,000 to 500,000 distinct CDR3 sequences, with approximately 16% found just once. Time point indicated: newly diagnosed GD, antithyroid drugs for less than 3 months. Scientists built the TCR library using RNA that was extracted from PBMCs. This sample was shared with a second study, whose subject was T cells in Graves' hyperthyroidism and ophthalmopathy. That report notes: The TCR CDR3 was amplified in a first-round RT-PCR using the HTBI primer set. Prediction of ophthalmopathy progression came a median around 6 months pre-onset.

This sequence was found in a woman aged 30 to 39 with Graves disease. The specimen was peripheral blood mononuclear cells (PBMCs), collected at new diagnosis, from a patient treated with antithyroid drugs. The chain joins TRBV9 to TRBJ2-1; 10 bases map to TRBD2. CDR3 in amino acids: CASSEGGLASNNEQFF. CDR3 bases: TGTGCCAGCAGCGAGGGGGGACTAGCGTCCAACAATGAGCAGTTCTTC.